This entry lists 30 T cell receptor beta chains sequenced from one sample in a study of control samples from healthy donors and cancer patients (dated by TCRdb to the early 2020s). The protocol used for the library was the immunoSEQ multiplex PCR assay. TCRdb holds this immuneACCESS table with in-frame rearrangements only. Some clones are missing; in checked studies, unresolved V genes explain under half, and the rest has no known cause. The sample table holds roughly 130,000 clones, of which 90% were seen once. The leading ten clones occupy about 2.6% of the sample. Source material: blood. Receptor source: a man between 18 and 35 years old in good health.

The rearrangement joins TRBV18 to TRBJ1-4; the D gene is possibly TRBD1 (5 bases). V dropped 8 bases and J dropped 3 bases, with 10 bases sitting between them. The CDR3 is 13 amino acids. Germline loops: CDR1 KGHSH, CDR2 LQKENI. In DNA, the CDR3 is TGTGCCAGCCGGGACGGTGCTAATGAAAAACTGTTTTTT. Amino acid sequence: CASRDGANEKLFF. The full variable domain, its missing parts supplied by reference TRBV18 and TRBJ1-4, is NAGVMQNPRHLVRRRGQEARLRCSPMKGHSHVYWYRQLPEEGLKFMVYLQKENIIDESGMPKERFSAEFPKEGPSILRIQQVVRGDSAAYFCASRDGANEKLFFGSGTQLSVL.

This clone was counted a single time. The chain employs TRBV7-2 and TRBJ2-7, with D maybe TRBD1 (5 bases). The CDR3 length is 14 residues. With 5 bases removed from V and 0 bases from J, the gap between germline ends came to 11 bases. In germline, CDR1 is SGHTA, CDR2 FQGNSA. The chain's CDR3 is CASSATGASYEQYV. CDR3 nucleotides: TGTGCCAGCAGCGCCACAGGAGCCTCCTACGAGCAGTACGTC.

The chain joins TRBV7-8 to TRBJ2-3; 13 nucleotides agree with TRBD2. The V gene's germline CDR1 is SGHVS and CDR2 FQNEAQ. The junction had 13 bases not matched to a gene; V was cut back by 6 bases and J by 4 bases. The CDR3 spans 18 residues. DNA of the CDR3: TGTGCCAGCAGACCCTGGACTAGCGGGAGTGAGTTTTCAGATACGCAGTATTTT. It specifies CASRPWTSGSEFSDTQYF.

This chain links TRBV19 with TRBJ1-1; TRBD1 might be the D (5 bases). The CDR3 has 14 amino acids. V dropped 4 bases and J dropped 8 bases, with 17 bases sitting between them. Germline V gene lookup returns CDR1 LNHDA and CDR2 SQIVND (reference sequence). Here the CDR3 reads CASSRPGLPSEAFF. CDR3 DNA: TGTGCCAGTAGTAGACCGGGGCTTCCCTCCGAAGCTTTCTTT.

The chain uses TRBV10-2 and TRBJ1-1; D is uncertain. V dropped 3 bases and J dropped 3 bases, with 8 bases sitting between them. CDR1 is WSHSY, CDR2 SAAADI, per germline. The CDR3 extends over 13 amino acids. The CDR3 bases are TGCGCCAGCAGTGATTTGGGATACACTGAAGCTTTCTTT. This translates into CASSDLGYTEAFF.

There are a few counts of this clone. This same CDR3 is encoded by further DNA sequences in the sample. J is TRBJ1-2 and V is TRBV30; D unclear. Trimming pared 0 bases from V and 0 bases from J, leaving 5 bases between. CDR3 length: 13 residues. From germline, CDR1 is GTSNPN and CDR2 SVGIG (reference sequence). This chain's CDR3 is CAWSVEANYGYTF. CDR3 DNA: TGTGCCTGGAGTGTAGAAGCTAACTATGGCTACACCTTC.

The chain joins TRBV6-2 or TRBV6-3 to TRBJ1-6; D remains ambiguous. Germline V CDR1 and CDR2: MNHEY, SVGEGT. Trimming took off 2 bases at V and 0 bases at J, with 5 bases between the two ends. CDR3 length: 15 amino acids. As DNA, the CDR3 is TGTGCCAGCAGTTACCGGAGCTCCTATAATTCACCCCTCCACTTT. Its translation is CASSYRSSYNSPLHF.

This clone was picked up a small number of times. J is TRBJ2-7 and V is TRBV7-9; D perhaps matches TRBD1 (5 bases). CDR3 length: 12 residues. In germline, CDR1 is SEHNR, CDR2 FQNEAQ (reference sequence). Trimming removed 5 bases from V and 6 bases from J, with 11 bases in between. The CDR3 DNA follows: TGTGCCAGCAGCCTGGCAGGGATCGAGCAGTACTTC. Amino acid sequence: CASSLAGIEQYF.

The chain couples TRBV19 to TRBJ1-5; 8 positions agree with TRBD1. From germline, CDR1 is LNHDA and CDR2 SQIVND (reference sequence). The CDR3 has 13 amino acids. The V and J ends lost 6 bases and 8 bases, in that order; junction bases with no gene match: 6. The CDR3 here is CASRGTGREPQHF. In DNA form, the CDR3 reads TGTGCCAGTAGGGGGACAGGACGTGAGCCCCAGCATTTT.

The chain joins TRBV27 to TRBJ2-2; D gene unclear. CDR1 is MNHEY, CDR2 SMNVEV, per germline (reference sequence). The length of the CDR3 is 14 residues. The V gene lost 3 bases and the J gene lost 2 bases, with 7 bases spanning the gap. CDR3 loop: CASSFNGNTGELFF. In DNA, the CDR3 is TGTGCCAGCAGTTTCAACGGAAACACCGGGGAGCTGTTTTTT.

The chain has TRBV6-4 and TRBJ1-2, with a weak D call TRBD1 (6 bases). V was cut by 2 bases and J by 6 bases, with 22 bases left in between. This CDR3 region has 17 residues. The germline V gene has CDR1 MRHNA and CDR2 SNTAGT. CDR3 nucleotides: TGTGCCAGCAGTGACCCCTCCGCGGGGTTCAGGGGAGATGGCTACACCTTC. Amino acids: CASSDPSAGFRGDGYTF.

The V and J genes are TRBV9 and TRBJ1-5; D remains unclear. The CDR3 is 14 amino acids. V was cut by 0 bases and J by 9 bases, with 13 bases left in between. The germline gives CDR1 SGDLS, CDR2 YYNGEE. The CDR3 loop is CASSVAWRESPQHF. CDR3 sequence (DNA): TGTGCCAGCAGCGTAGCTTGGCGAGAATCGCCCCAGCATTTT.

The CDR3 is CASSPSLSEGQPQHF. The CDR3 coding sequence is TGCGCCAGCAGCCCCAGTTTATCAGAGGGGCAGCCCCAGCATTTT. The gene calls are TRBV4-1 and TRBJ1-5; D might be TRBD1 (5 bases). Germline lookup yields CDR1 MGHRA and CDR2 YSYEKL. The ends were cut back, 4 bases at V and 7 bases at J, with 17 bases in the middle. The CDR3 extends over 15 amino acids.

The rearrangement links TRBV5-8 to TRBJ2-7; D not resolved. V was cut by 5 bases and J by 1 base, with 7 bases left in between. The germline V gene has CDR1 SGHTS and CDR2 YDEGEE. This CDR3 has 12 residues. In nucleotides, the CDR3 is TGTGCCAGCAGGGACGGGTCCTACGAGCAGTACTTC. Its translation is CASRDGSYEQYF.

The gene calls are TRBV18 and TRBJ2-7; tentative D call: TRBD1 (6 bases). CDR1 KGHSH and CDR2 LQKENI come from the germline V gene. V lost 2 bases to trimming and J lost 4 bases, with 12 bases between them. The CDR3 loop spans 14 amino acids. The CDR3 DNA reads TGTGCCAGCTCACCATCTGCAGGGGAGTACGAGCAGTACTTC. This sequence encodes CASSPSAGEYEQYF.

This clone was seen once. The J gene is TRBJ2-1, the V gene TRBV3-1 (or the pseudogene TRBV3-2); 11 bases are shared with TRBD2. The CDR3 runs 17 residues. The germline V gene encodes CDR1 LGHDT and CDR2 YNNKEL (reference sequence). V shed 4 bases and J 9 bases; nucleotides not matched to a gene: 14. In DNA form, the CDR3 reads TGTGCCAGCAGCCGGCACCAGAATAGCGGGGGGGCGTCTGAGCAGTTCTTC. Translation gives CASSRHQNSGGASEQFF.

V usage is TRBV11-2 and J usage is TRBJ2-1; D perhaps matches TRBD2 (6 bases). CDR1 is SGHAT, CDR2 FQNNGV, per germline. The CDR3 covers 16 residues. V lost 5 bases to trimming and J lost 5 bases, with 19 bases between them. CDR3 DNA: TGTGCCAGCAGCCCCCCTAGCGAGAGACCCCACAATGAGCAGTTCTTC. This codes for CASSPPSERPHNEQFF. The complete variable domain, with remaining parts taken from reference TRBV11-2 and TRBJ2-1, reads EAGVAQSPRYKIIEKRQSVAFWCNPISGHATLYWYQQILGQGPKLLIQFQNNGVVDDSQLPKDRFSAERLKGVDSTLKIQPAKLEDSAVYLCASSPPSERPHNEQFFGPGTRLTVL.

This chain joins TRBV12-5 and TRBJ1-6, with a weak D call TRBD1 (5 bases). Between the trimmed V and J ends, which lost 4 bases and 5 bases, there was a span of 18 bases. Looked up from germline, CDR1 is LGHNT and CDR2 is FRNRAP. The CDR3 has 17 amino acids. The DNA for the CDR3 is TGTGCTAGTGGTTCCTGGGTTGGCAGGGTGAATAATTCACCCCTCCACTTT. This sequence encodes CASGSWVGRVNNSPLHF.

This clone was counted a few times. The chain combines TRBV5-4 with TRBJ2-3, with D tentatively TRBD2 (5 bases). Germline V gives CDR1 SGHNT, CDR2 YYREEE (reference sequence). The V and J ends lost 0 bases and 4 bases respectively, with 12 bases between them. The CDR3 is 15 residues long. CDR3 protein: CASSLGVGEADTQYF. CDR3 sequence (DNA): TGTGCCAGCAGCTTGGGGGTGGGAGAGGCAGATACGCAGTATTTT.

V is TRBV2 and J is TRBJ1-2; D gene unclear. V lost 6 bases, J lost 7 bases, and 6 bases lay in between. CDR1 and CDR2 (germline): SNHLY, FYNNEI. This CDR3 region has 10 residues. CDR3 sequence: CASREGGYTF. In DNA form, the CDR3 reads TGTGCCAGCAGGGAGGGTGGCTACACCTTC. The whole variable domain, remainder taken from reference TRBV2 and TRBJ1-2, is EPEVTQTPSHQVTQMGQEVILRCVPISNHLYFYWYRQILGQKVEFLVSFYNNEISEKSEIFDDQFSVERPDGSNFTLKIRSTKLEDSAMYFCASREGGYTFGSGTRLTVV.

In the case of this clone: The same CDR3 can be traced to other DNA sequences in this sample. The V call is TRBV27, the J call TRBJ2-5; D gene uncertain. Trimming took off 2 bases at V and 2 bases at J, with 6 bases between the two ends. The germline CDR1 and CDR2 sequences are MNHEY and SMNVEV (reference sequence). This CDR3 spans 13 amino acids. This CDR3 reads CASSLRLQETQYF. CDR3 sequence (DNA): TGTGCCAGCAGTTTACGGTTACAAGAGACCCAGTACTTC.

The V call is TRBV10-3, the J call TRBJ2-2, with 9 bases that match TRBD2. The J segment lost 3 bases and the V segment lost 7 bases, leaving 9 bases of the junction unmatched. This CDR3 comprises 16 residues. Germline V gives CDR1 ENHRY, CDR2 SYGVKD. CDR3 sequence (DNA): TGTGCCATCACATCAGGGCCTAGCGGGGACACCGGGGAGCTGTTTTTT. Amino acids: CAITSGPSGDTGELFF.

The V and J genes are TRBV11-2 and TRBJ2-5; 12 bases agree with TRBD1. CDR1 is SGHAT, CDR2 FQNNGV, per germline. The J segment lost 7 bases and the V segment lost 5 bases, leaving 5 bases of the junction unmatched. This CDR3 contains 14 residues. The CDR3 DNA reads as TGTGCCAGCAGCCCTGGGACAGGGGGCGTGACCCAGTACTTC. This translates into CASSPGTGGVTQYF. Based on the CDR3 plus reference TRBV11-2 and TRBJ2-5, the full variable domain is EAGVAQSPRYKIIEKRQSVAFWCNPISGHATLYWYQQILGQGPKLLIQFQNNGVVDDSQLPKDRFSAERLKGVDSTLKIQPAKLEDSAVYLCASSPGTGGVTQYFGPGTRLLVL.

This clone was observed once. The rearrangement joins TRBV21-1 to TRBJ2-1; TRBD2, the table's D call, lacks a check against the DNA. TRBV21-1 constitutes a pseudogene. The CDR3 extends over 19 amino acids. CDR3: CASSKAFPSGRISYNEQFF. As DNA, the CDR3 is TGTGCCAGCAGCAAAGCGTTTCCTAGCGGGAGAATCTCCTACAATGAGCAGTTCTTC.

The chain carries TRBV25-1 and TRBJ1-5; D gene ambiguous. This CDR3 comprises 14 residues. V lost 0 bases to trimming and J lost 4 bases, with 7 bases between them. Germline V gene lookup returns CDR1 MGHDK and CDR2 SYGVNS. The CDR3, as DNA: TGTGCCAGCAGTGAATACGGTGGGAATCAGCCCCAGCATTTT. It yields the protein CASSEYGGNQPQHF.

V is TRBV5-1 and J is TRBJ2-6; no clear D. The CDR3 contains 14 residues. Deletions cut 0 bases from V and 4 bases from J, with 5 bases between. Germline values: CDR1 SGHRS, CDR2 YFSETQ. CDR3 sequence reads: CASSLEPGANVLTF. The CDR3 DNA is TGCGCCAGCAGCTTGGAACCCGGGGCCAACGTCCTGACTTTC.

Only one count was recorded for this clone. The chain employs TRBV28 and TRBJ1-2, with 7 nucleotides matching TRBD1. V was pared by 7 bases and J by 0 bases, with 11 bases of the junction left unmatched. The CDR3 contains 16 residues. Germline-derived CDR1 and CDR2 are MDHEN and SYDVKM. The DNA of the CDR3 is TGTGCCAGCACCTCACCTCAGGACAGGCCTAACTATGGCTACACCTTC. It yields the protein CASTSPQDRPNYGYTF.

V gene TRBV9 combines with J gene TRBJ2-7; D is ambiguous. Trimming took 4 bases from V and 6 from J, leaving 17 bases between them. CDR3 size: 14 residues. The germline CDR1 and CDR2 sequences are SGDLS and YYNGEE. CDR3 region: CASSYRIPFCEQYV. CDR3 nucleotide sequence: TGTGCCAGCAGCTACAGAATACCCTTCTGCGAGCAGTACGTC.

The chain uses TRBV7-6 and TRBJ2-1, with 8 bases matching TRBD1. This CDR3 is built from 14 residues. V was clipped by 3 bases and J by 5 bases; unmatched bases: 3. Germline V gene lookup returns CDR1 SGHVS and CDR2 FNYEAQ. The CDR3 sequence is CASSLSTGDNEQFF. In nucleotides, the CDR3 is TGTGCCAGCAGCTTGTCGACAGGGGACAATGAGCAGTTCTTC.

In its sample, this clone was seen once. This chain joins TRBV10-2 and TRBJ1-5, with 7 bases identical to TRBD1. This CDR3 contains 14 residues. Germline V gives CDR1 WSHSY, CDR2 SAAADI. With V trimmed by 10 bases and J by 0 bases, 6 bases remained unmatched. This CDR3 reads CATKQGFSNQPQHF. The DNA of the CDR3 is TGCGCCACCAAACAGGGGTTTAGCAATCAGCCCCAGCATTTT.